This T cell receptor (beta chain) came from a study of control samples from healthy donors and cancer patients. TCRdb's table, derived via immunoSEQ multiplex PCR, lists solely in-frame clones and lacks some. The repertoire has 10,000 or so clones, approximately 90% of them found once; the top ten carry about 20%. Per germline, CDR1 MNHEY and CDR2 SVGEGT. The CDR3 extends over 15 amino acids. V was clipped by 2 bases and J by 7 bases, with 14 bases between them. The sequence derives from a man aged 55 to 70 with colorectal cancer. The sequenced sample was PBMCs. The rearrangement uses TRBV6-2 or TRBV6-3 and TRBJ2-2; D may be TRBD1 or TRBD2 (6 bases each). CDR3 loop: CASSYPTRGHGELFF. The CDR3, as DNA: TGTGCCAGCAGTTACCCAACTCGGGGGCACGGGGAGCTGTTTTTT.